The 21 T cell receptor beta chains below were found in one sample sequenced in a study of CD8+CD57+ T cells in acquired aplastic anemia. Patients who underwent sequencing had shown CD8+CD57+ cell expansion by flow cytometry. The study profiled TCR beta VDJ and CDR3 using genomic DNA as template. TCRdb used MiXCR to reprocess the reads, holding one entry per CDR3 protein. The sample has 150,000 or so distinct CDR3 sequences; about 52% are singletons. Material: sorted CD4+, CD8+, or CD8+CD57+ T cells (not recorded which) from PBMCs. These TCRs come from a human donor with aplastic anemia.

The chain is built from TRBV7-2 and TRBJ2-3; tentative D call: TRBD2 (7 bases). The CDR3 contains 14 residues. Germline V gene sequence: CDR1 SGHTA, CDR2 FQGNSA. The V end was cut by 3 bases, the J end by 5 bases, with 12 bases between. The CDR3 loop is CASSFGGAVDTQYF. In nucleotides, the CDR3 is TGTGCCAGCAGCTTTGGGGGGGCCGTAGATACGCAGTATTTT.

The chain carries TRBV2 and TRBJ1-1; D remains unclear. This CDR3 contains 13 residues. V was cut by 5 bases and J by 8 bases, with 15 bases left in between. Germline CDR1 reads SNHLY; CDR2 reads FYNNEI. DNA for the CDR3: TGTGCCAGCAGTTATAAACAGCTCGGGGAAGCTTTCTTT. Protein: CASSYKQLGEAFF.

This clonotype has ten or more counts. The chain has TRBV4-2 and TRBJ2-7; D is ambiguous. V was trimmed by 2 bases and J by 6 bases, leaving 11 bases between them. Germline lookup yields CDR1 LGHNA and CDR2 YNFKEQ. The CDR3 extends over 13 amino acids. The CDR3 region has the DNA TGTGCCAGCAGCCAAAATATGGCCCGCGAGCAGTACTTC. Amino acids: CASSQNMAREQYF.

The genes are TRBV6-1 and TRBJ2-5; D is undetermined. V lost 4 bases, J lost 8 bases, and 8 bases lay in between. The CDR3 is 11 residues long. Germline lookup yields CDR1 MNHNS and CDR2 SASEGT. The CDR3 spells CASSGTTTQYF. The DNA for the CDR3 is TGTGCCAGCAGTGGCACAACAACCCAGTACTTC.

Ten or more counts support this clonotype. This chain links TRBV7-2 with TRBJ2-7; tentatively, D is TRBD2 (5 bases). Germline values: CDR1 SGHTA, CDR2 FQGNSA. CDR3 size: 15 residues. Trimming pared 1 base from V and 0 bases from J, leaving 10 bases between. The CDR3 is CASSLVTGSSYEQYF. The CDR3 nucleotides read TGTGCCAGCAGCTTAGTTACGGGGAGCTCCTACGAGCAGTACTTC.

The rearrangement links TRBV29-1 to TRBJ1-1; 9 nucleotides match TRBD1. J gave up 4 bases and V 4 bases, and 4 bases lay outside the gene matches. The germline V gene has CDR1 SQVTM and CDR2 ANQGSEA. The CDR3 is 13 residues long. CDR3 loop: CSVGTGASTEAFF. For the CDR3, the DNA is TGCAGCGTTGGGACAGGGGCGAGCACTGAAGCTTTCTTT.

The CDR3, as DNA: TGCAGCGTTGCCGACGTCGGAAGTCAGTACTTC. Translated: CSVADVGSQYF. The rearrangement joins TRBV29-1 to TRBJ2-7, with D uncertain. Trimming removed 4 bases at V and 10 bases at J, with 14 bases between. In germline, CDR1 is SQVTM, CDR2 ANQGSEA. The CDR3 has 11 amino acids.

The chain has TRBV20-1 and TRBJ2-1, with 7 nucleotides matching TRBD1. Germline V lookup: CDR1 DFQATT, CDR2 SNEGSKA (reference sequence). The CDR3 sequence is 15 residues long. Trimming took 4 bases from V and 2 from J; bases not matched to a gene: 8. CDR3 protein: CSAKRPGQTYNEQFF. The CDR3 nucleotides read TGCAGTGCTAAGAGGCCGGGACAGACCTACAATGAGCAGTTCTTC.

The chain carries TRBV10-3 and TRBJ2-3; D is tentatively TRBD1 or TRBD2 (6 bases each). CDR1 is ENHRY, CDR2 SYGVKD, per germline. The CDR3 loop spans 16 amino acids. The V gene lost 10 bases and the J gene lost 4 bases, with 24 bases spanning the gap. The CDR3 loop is CASKKEGGSMADTQYF. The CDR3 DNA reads TGTGCCAGTAAGAAGGAGGGGGGTTCAATGGCAGATACGCAGTATTTT.

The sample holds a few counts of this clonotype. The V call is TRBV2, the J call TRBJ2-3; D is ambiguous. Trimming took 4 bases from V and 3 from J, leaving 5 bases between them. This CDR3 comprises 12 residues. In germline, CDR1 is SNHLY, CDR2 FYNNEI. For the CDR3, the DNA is TGTGCCAGCAGTGGAACTACAGATACGCAGTATTTT. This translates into CASSGTTDTQYF.

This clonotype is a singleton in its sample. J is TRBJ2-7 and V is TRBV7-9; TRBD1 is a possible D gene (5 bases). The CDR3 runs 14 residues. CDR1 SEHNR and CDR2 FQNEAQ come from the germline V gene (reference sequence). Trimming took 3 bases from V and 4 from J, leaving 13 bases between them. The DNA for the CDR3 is TGTGCCAGCAGCTTCCTGGACACCAATTACGAGCAGTACTTC. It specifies CASSFLDTNYEQYF.

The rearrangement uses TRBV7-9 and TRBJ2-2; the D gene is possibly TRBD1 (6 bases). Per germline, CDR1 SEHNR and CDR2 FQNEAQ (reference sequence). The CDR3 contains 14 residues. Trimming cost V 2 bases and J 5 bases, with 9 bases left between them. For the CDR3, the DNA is TGTGCCAGCAGCTTAACAGGGTTTACCGGGGAGCTGTTTTTT. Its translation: CASSLTGFTGELFF.

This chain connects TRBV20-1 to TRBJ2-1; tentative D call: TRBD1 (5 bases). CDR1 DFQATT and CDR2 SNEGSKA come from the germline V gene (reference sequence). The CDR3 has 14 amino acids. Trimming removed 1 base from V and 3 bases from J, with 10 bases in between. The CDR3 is CSARGRQGYNEQFF. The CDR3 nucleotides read TGCAGTGCTAGAGGACGGCAGGGCTACAATGAGCAGTTCTTC.

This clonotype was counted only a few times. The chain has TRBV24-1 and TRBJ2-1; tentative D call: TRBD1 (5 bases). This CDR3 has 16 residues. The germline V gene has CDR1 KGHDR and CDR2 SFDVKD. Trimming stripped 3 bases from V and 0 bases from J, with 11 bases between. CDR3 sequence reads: CATSDMTASSYNEQFF. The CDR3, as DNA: TGTGCCACCAGTGATATGACAGCAAGCTCCTACAATGAGCAGTTCTTC.

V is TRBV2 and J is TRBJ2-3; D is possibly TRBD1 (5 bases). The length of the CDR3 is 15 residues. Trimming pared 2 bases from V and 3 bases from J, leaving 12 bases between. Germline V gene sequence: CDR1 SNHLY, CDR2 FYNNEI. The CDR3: CASSELGQRTDTQYF. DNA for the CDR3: TGTGCCAGCAGTGAACTGGGGCAACGGACAGATACGCAGTATTTT.

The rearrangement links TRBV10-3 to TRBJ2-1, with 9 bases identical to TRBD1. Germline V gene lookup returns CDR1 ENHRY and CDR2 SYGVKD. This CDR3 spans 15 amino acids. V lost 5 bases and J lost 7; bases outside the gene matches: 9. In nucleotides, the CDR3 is TGTGCCATCAGTTCGGACAGGGGAGGTTGGAATGAGCAGTTCTTC. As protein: CAISSDRGGWNEQFF.

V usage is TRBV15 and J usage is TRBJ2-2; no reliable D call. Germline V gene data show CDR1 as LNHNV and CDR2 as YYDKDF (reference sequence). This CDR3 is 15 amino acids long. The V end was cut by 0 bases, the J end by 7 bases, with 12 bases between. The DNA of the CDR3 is TGTGCCACCAGCAGAGATGGTCTAGGCCACGGGGAGCTGTTTTTT. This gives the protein CATSRDGLGHGELFF.

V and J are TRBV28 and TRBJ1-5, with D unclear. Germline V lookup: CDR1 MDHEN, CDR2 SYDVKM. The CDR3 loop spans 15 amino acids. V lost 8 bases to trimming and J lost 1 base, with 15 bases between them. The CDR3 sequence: CASRQAAPSNQPQHF. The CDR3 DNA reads TGTGCCAGCCGCCAAGCCGCACCCAGCAATCAGCCCCAGCATTTT.

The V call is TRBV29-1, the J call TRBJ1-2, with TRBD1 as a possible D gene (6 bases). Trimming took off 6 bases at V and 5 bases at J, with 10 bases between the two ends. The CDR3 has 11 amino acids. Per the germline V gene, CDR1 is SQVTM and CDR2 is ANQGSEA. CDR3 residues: CSVGTRYGYTF. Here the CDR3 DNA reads TGCAGCGTAGGGACAAGGTATGGCTACACCTTC. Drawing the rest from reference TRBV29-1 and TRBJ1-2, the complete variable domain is SAVISQKPSRDICQRGTSLTIQCQVDSQVTMMFWYRQQPGQSLTLIATANQGSEATYESGFVIDKFPISRPNLTFSTLTVSNMSPEDSSIYLCSVGTRYGYTFGSGTRLTVV.

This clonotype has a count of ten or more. This chain's CDR3 is CASSAGGRSYNEQFF. The CDR3 DNA follows: TGTGCCAGCTCAGCGGGGGGGCGGTCCTACAATGAGCAGTTCTTC. The genes are TRBV6-1 and TRBJ2-1, with 10 bases identical to TRBD2. CDR1 is MNHNS, CDR2 SASEGT, per germline. There are 15 residues in the CDR3. Losses at the gene ends were 8 bases for V and 1 base for J; bases not matched to a gene: 5.

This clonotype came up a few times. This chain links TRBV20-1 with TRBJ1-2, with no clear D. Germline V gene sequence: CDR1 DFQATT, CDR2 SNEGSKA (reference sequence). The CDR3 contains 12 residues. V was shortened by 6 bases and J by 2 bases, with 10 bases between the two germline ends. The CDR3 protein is CSAIQINYGYTF. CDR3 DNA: TGCAGTGCAATACAGATAAACTATGGCTACACCTTC.